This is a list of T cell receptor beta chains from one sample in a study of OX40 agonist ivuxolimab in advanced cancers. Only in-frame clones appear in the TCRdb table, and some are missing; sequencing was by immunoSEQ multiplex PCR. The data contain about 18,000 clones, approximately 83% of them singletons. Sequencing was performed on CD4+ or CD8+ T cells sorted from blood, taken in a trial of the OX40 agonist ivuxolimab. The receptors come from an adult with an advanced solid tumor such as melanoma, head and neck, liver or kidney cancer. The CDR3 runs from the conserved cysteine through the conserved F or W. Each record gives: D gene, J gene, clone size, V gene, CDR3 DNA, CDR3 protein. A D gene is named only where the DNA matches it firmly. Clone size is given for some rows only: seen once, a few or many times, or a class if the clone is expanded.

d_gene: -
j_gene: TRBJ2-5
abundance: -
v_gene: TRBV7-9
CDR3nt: TGTGCCAGCAGCCCCACAGGGGGGGGTTTAGAGACCCAGTACTTC
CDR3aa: CASSPTGGGLETQYF

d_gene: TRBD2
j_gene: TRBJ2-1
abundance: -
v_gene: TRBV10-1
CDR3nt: TGCGCCAGCAGTGAGTCGAGCTTAGCGGGAGAGACACCATACAATGAGCAGTTCTTC
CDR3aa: CASSESSLAGETPYNEQFF

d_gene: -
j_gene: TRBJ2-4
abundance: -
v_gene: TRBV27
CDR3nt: TGTGCCAGCAGTTTCACGGATAAAAACATTCAGTACTTC
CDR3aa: CASSFTDKNIQYF

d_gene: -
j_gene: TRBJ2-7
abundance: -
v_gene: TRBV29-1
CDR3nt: TGCAGCGTTGGGGGGGTTTCCTCCTACGAGCAGTACTTC
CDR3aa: CSVGGVSSYEQYF

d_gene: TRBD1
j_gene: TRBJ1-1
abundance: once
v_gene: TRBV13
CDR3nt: TGTGCCAGCAGCTACGACAGGGTCACTGAAGCTTTCTTT
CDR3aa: CASSYDRVTEAFF

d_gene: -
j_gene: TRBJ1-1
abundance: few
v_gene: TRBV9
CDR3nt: TGTGCCAGCAGCTCCCCGGGGGGGATCACTGAAGCTTTCTTT
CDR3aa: CASSSPGGITEAFF

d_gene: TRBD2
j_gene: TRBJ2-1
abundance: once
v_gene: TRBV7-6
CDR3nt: TGTGCCAGCAGTTGGACTAGCGGGAGCAATGAGCAGTTCTTC
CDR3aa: CASSWTSGSNEQFF

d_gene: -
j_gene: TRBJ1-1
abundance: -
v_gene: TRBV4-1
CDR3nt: TGCGCCAGCAGCCAAGTAGGGGTGAACACTGAAGCTTTCTTT
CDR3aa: CASSQVGVNTEAFF

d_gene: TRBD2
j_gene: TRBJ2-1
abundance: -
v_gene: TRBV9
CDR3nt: TGTGCCAGCAGCATTAGCGGGAGCACAGACAATGAGCAGTTCTTC
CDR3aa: CASSISGSTDNEQFF

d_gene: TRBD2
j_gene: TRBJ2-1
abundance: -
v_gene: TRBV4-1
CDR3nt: TGCGCCAGCAGCCAAGAACTATCGTCTAGCGGGAGAAATGAGCAGTTCTTC
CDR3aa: CASSQELSSSGRNEQFF

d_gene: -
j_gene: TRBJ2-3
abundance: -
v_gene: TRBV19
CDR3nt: TGTGCCAGTAGTATAGGCCCTCTAGCGCTTGAGATAGATACGCAGTATTTT
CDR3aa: CASSIGPLALEIDTQYF

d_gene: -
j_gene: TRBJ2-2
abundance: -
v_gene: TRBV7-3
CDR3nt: TGTGCCAGCAGTGTGGATCCCACCGGGGAGCTGTTTTTT
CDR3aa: CASSVDPTGELFF

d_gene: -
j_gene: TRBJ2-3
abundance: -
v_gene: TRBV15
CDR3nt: TGTGCCACCAGCAGGCCCCAGGGGCCCGATACGCAGTATTTT
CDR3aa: CATSRPQGPDTQYF

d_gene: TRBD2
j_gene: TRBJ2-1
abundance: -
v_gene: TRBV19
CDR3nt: TGTGCCAGTAGTGGACTAGCGGGAGTAAGAGAGCAGTTCTTC
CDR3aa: CASSGLAGVREQFF